The T cell receptor beta chain described here comes from a study of T-cell reconstitution after alpha-beta-depleted transplantation in children (dated by TCRdb to about 2016). About the study as a whole: Using TCR repertoire profiling, the study followed T-cell immune reconstitution in a quantitative way in children after TCRalphabeta/CD19-depleted allogeneic hematopoietic cell transplantation.

This clonotype was seen many times. Its specific antigen is unknown. Qualities for individual bases were not recorded, and no much larger clone is one base off. Libraries were made using PCR. TCRdb shows the sequencer as Illumina HiSeq 2500. TCR library preparation used molecular barcoding, with unique molecular identifiers applied to normalize quantification of the TCRbeta repertoire. The raw public data were reprocessed by TCRdb itself: fastp quality trimming at Q25, MiXCR clonotype calling, in-frame beta chains only. Rows with one shared CDR3 protein collapse into an entry with the most common genes and DNA. Recorded for this sample are hundreds of thousands of distinct CDR3 sequences; approximately 10% of them occurred a single time. The ten top clones hold around 4% of the sample. Trimming takes 6 bases from V and 0 bases from J, and the germline ends sit 14 bases apart. Spanning cysteine to phenylalanine, the CDR3 consists of 15 amino acids. Here the CDR3 DNA is all that survives: 45 bases in frame from base 1.

The input for sequencing was PBMCs from the stem cell graft donor, taken from the stem cell graft. This chain joins TRBV12-3 or TRBV12-4 to TRBJ1-2, with the D gene not confidently named. The TCR originated in a human donor who donated a stem cell graft to a child with acute myeloid leukemia. The CDR3: CASRFASLPNYGYTF. Read as DNA, the sequence is TGTGCCAGCAGATTCGCCAGTCTCCCTAACTATGGCTACACCTTC.